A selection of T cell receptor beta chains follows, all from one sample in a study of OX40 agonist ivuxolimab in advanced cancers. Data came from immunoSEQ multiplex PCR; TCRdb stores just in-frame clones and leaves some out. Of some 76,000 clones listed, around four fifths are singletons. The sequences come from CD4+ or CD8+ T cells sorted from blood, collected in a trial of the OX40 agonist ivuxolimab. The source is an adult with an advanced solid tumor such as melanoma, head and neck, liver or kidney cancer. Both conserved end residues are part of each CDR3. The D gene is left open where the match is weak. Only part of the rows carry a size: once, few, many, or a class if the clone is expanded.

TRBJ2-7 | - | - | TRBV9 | CASSVGDGTEQYF | TGTGCCAGCAGCGTAGGGGACGGGACCGAGCAGTACTTC
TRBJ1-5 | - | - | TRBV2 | CASRDTGNQPQHF | TGTGCCAGCAGGGATACAGGAAATCAGCCCCAGCATTTT
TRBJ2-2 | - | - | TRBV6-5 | CASSQHSGELFF | TGTGCCAGCAGTCAGCACTCCGGGGAGCTGTTTTTT
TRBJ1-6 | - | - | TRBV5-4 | CASSWDNSRGAPLHF | TGTGCCAGCAGCTGGGACAATTCGAGGGGAGCGCCCCTCCACTTT
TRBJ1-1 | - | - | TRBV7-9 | CASTTRQKNTEAFF | TGTGCCAGCACCACTAGACAGAAGAACACTGAAGCTTTCTTT
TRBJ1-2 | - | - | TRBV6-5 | CASRATVQGYGYTF | TGTGCCAGCAGGGCGACAGTGCAGGGCTATGGCTACACCTTC
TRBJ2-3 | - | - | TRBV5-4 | CASSILTSVGDTQYF | TGTGCCAGCAGCATCCTGACTAGTGTGGGAGATACGCAGTATTTT
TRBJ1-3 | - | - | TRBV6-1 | CASSPDFSGNTIYF | TGTGCCAGCAGCCCGGATTTCTCTGGAAACACCATATATTTT
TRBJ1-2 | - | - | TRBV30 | CAWIWGAGNGYTF | TGTGCCTGGATTTGGGGGGCGGGGAATGGCTACACCTTC
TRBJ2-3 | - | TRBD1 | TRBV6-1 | CASRPRDRSTDTQYF | TGTGCCAGCAGACCCCGGGACAGAAGCACAGATACGCAGTATTTT
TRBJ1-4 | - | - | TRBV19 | CASRPKKLFF | TGTGCCAGTAGGCCGAAAAAACTGTTTTTT
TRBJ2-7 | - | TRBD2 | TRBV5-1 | CASSARLAGGSNEQYF | TGCGCCAGCAGCGCCCGACTAGCGGGAGGGAGCAACGAGCAGTACTTC
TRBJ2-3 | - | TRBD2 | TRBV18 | CASSTAPRAGGTDTQYF | TGTGCCAGCTCAACCGCTCCACGAGCGGGGGGCACAGATACGCAGTATTTT
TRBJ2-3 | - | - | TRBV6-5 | CASSYDLPPDTQYF | TGTGCCAGCAGTTACGACCTCCCCCCAGATACGCAGTATTTT
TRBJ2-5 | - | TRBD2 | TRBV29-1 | CSVVGTRGSETQYF | TGCAGCGTGGTGGGGACTAGAGGATCCGAGACCCAGTACTTC
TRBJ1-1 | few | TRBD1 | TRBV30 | CAWSVDRGLTEAFF | TGTGCCTGGAGTGTAGACAGGGGGCTCACTGAAGCTTTCTTT
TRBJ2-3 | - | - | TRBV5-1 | CASRWDLSTDTQYF | TGCGCCAGCAGGTGGGACCTTAGCACAGATACGCAGTATTTT
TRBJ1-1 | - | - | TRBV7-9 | CASSLEFRYTEAFF | TGTGCCAGCAGCTTAGAATTCAGGTACACTGAAGCTTTCTTT
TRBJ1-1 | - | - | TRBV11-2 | CASSLQGPEAFF | TGTGCCAGCAGCCTCCAGGGTCCGGAAGCTTTCTTT
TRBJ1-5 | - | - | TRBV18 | CASSPDRDQPQHF | TGTGCCAGCTCCCCCGACCGAGATCAGCCCCAGCATTTT
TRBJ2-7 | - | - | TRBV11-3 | CASSLSGEHEQYF | TGTGCCAGCAGCTTAAGTGGGGAGCACGAGCAGTACTTC
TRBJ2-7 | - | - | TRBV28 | CASSSAWTGTYEQYF | TGTGCCAGCAGTTCCGCTTGGACGGGGACCTACGAGCAGTACTTC
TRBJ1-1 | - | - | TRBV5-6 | CASSFAGGTEAFF | TGTGCCAGCAGCTTCGCCGGGGGCACTGAAGCTTTCTTT
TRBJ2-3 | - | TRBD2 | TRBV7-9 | CASSLGLADPTDTQYF | TGTGCCAGCAGCTTGGGGCTAGCGGACCCCACAGATACGCAGTATTTT
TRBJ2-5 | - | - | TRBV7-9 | CASSLRGAIRETQYF | TGTGCCAGCAGCTTACGGGGGGCGATTCGGGAGACCCAGTACTTC
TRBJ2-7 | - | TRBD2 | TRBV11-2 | CASSPPGLAGLGEQYF | TGTGCCAGCAGCCCGCCAGGACTAGCGGGACTCGGGGAGCAGTACTTC
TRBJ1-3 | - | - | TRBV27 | CASSLSNQGNTIYF | TGTGCCAGCAGTTTATCTAACCAGGGGAACACCATATATTTT
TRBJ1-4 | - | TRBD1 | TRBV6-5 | CASSYDRVHEKLFF | TGTGCCAGCAGTTACGACAGGGTGCATGAAAAACTGTTTTTT
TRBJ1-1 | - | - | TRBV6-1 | CASSEVKGLRGAFF | TGTGCCAGCAGTGAAGTAAAGGGACTCCGGGGAGCTTTCTTT
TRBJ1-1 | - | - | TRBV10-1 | CASAGTLNTEAFF | TGCGCCAGCGCCGGGACATTGAACACTGAAGCTTTCTTT
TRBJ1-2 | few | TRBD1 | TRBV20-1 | CSAGDRDGYTF | TGCAGTGCTGGGGACAGGGATGGCTACACCTTC
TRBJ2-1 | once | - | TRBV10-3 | CAINKGVGNEQFF | TGTGCCATCAATAAGGGGGTAGGCAATGAGCAGTTCTTC
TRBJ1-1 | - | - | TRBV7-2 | CASSQFPLGAFF | TGTGCCAGCAGCCAATTCCCCCTTGGAGCTTTCTTT
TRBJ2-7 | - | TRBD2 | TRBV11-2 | CASSLGLAGGQYF | TGTGCCAGCAGCTTGGGACTAGCGGGAGGGCAGTACTTC
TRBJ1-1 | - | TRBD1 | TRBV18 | CASSPEVFGTGNTEAFF | TGTGCCAGCTCACCAGAGGTCTTCGGGACAGGGAACACTGAAGCTTTCTTT
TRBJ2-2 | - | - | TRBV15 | CATQVRPPNTGELFF | TGTGCCACCCAGGTCCGGCCGCCGAACACCGGGGAGCTGTTTTTT
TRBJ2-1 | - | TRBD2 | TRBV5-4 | CASSLVPAGVGNEQFF | TGTGCCAGCAGCTTGGTACCAGCGGGAGTAGGGAATGAGCAGTTCTTC
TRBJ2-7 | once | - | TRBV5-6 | CASSLFETAGYEQYF | TGTGCCAGCAGCTTGTTCGAGACGGCCGGCTACGAGCAGTACTTC
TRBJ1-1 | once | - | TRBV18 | CASSNGRMNTEAFF | TGTGCCAGCTCAAACGGCAGAATGAACACTGAAGCTTTCTTT
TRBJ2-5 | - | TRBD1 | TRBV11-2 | CASSLGQGGETQYF | TGTGCCAGCAGCTTGGGACAGGGTGGAGAGACCCAGTACTTC
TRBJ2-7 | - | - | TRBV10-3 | CAINGDSYEQYF | TGTGCCATCAATGGGGATTCCTACGAGCAGTACTTC
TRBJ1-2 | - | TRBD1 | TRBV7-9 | CASSPISGTGDGYTF | TGTGCCAGCAGCCCCATCTCCGGGACAGGGGATGGCTACACCTTC
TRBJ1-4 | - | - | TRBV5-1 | CASSLFQGRSEKLFF | TGCGCCAGCAGCTTATTTCAGGGGCGGTCGGAAAAACTGTTTTTT
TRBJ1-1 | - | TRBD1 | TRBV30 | CAWSRQGPTEAFF | TGTGCCTGGAGCCGACAGGGACCGACTGAAGCTTTCTTT
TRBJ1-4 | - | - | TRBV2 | CASGGSFNEKLFF | TGTGCCAGCGGGGGATCCTTTAATGAAAAACTGTTTTTT
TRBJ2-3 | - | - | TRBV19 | CASTRDTTLSTDTQYF | TGTGCCAGTACCCGGGACACCACCCTTAGCACAGATACGCAGTATTTT
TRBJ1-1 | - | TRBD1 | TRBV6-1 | CASRDRRGNTEAFF | TGTGCCAGCCGGGACAGGAGGGGGAACACTGAAGCTTTCTTT
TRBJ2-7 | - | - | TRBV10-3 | CAITDIDLISVYEQYF | TGTGCCATCACTGACATAGACCTAATAAGCGTCTACGAGCAGTACTTC
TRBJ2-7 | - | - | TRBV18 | CASSNGGSYEQYF | TGTGCCAGCTCAAATGGTGGCTCCTACGAGCAGTACTTC
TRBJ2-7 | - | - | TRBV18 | CASSPNRAAHEQYF | TGTGCCAGCTCACCGAATCGCGCGGCTCACGAGCAGTACTTC
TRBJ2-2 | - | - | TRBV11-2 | CASTGEAGELFF | TGTGCCAGCACCGGGGAGGCCGGGGAGCTGTTTTTT
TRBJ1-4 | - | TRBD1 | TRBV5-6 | CASSLGTGQGRKLFF | TGTGCCAGCAGCTTGGGAACTGGACAGGGGAGAAAACTGTTTTTT
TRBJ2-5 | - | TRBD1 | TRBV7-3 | CASSLSGTGEETQYF | TGTGCCAGCAGTTTATCCGGGACAGGGGAAGAGACCCAGTACTTC
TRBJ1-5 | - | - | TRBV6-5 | CASSYSASALNQPQHF | TGTGCCAGCAGTTACTCTGCATCGGCTCTCAATCAGCCCCAGCATTTT
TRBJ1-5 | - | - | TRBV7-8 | CASSLVGQPQHF | TGTGCCAGCAGCTTAGTGGGTCAGCCCCAGCATTTT
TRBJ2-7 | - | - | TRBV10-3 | CAISESGTYEQYF | TGTGCCATCAGTGAGTCGGGGACCTACGAGCAGTACTTC
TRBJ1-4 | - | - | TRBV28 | CASSLSEATNEKLFF | TGTGCCAGCAGTTTATCGGAGGCAACTAATGAAAAACTGTTTTTT